The rows below give T cell receptor beta chains drawn from one sample of a study of lymphopenia after photon versus proton radiotherapy. The data were produced by immunoSEQ multiplex PCR, yet TCRdb's version contains in-frame clones alone and is incomplete. The table lists about 26,000 clones, more than 80% of them singletons. The source was peripheral blood, collected from a patient treated with photon-based radiotherapy. Source of these receptors: a man aged 30 to 39 with gastric cancer. The CDR3 runs from the conserved cysteine through the conserved F or W. Fields, in order: clone size, J gene, V gene, D gene, CDR3 DNA, CDR3 protein. D genes are given only for firm matches. The size of a clone is reported for some rows only, either as once, few or many, or as a class for expanded clones.

>NA|TRBJ2-2|TRBV5-4|TRBD1
TGTGCCAGCAGCTTGGATGGGACAGGGATGAGCACCGGGGAGCTGTTTTTT
CASSLDGTGMSTGELFF
>NA|TRBJ1-5|TRBV7-2|NA
TGTGCCAGCAGCTTAGAGGGGGGATACAATCAGCCCCAGCATTTT
CASSLEGGYNQPQHF
>once|TRBJ2-3|TRBV9|NA
TGTGCCAGCAGCGTAGGCGGGTACTCCTGGGGGGATACGCAGTATTTT
CASSVGGYSWGDTQYF
>NA|TRBJ1-2|TRBV11-2|NA
TGTGCCAGCGGTAACTATGGCTACACCTTC
CASGNYGYTF
>NA|TRBJ2-5|TRBV5-4|TRBD2
TGTGCCAGCAGCCTACCCGGTCGGGGGGGCAGGGGAGAGACCCAGTACTTC
CASSLPGRGGRGETQYF
>NA|TRBJ1-2|TRBV19|NA
TGTGCCAGTAGTACGGGGGACCCCGACCATAACTATGGCTACACCTTC
CASSTGDPDHNYGYTF
>NA|TRBJ1-5|TRBV10-3|NA
TGTGCCATCAGTGAGTCCCACACGCGAGATAGCAATCAGCCCCAGCATTTT
CAISESHTRDSNQPQHF
>NA|TRBJ1-5|TRBV19|TRBD1
TGTGCCAGTAGTCCGGACAGGGAAAGCAATCAGCCCCAGCATTTT
CASSPDRESNQPQHF
>NA|TRBJ2-7|TRBV19|NA
TGTGCCAGTAGTAGACAGGCGAACTCCTACGAGCAGTACTTC
CASSRQANSYEQYF
>NA|TRBJ2-5|TRBV7-9|NA
TGTGCCAGCAGCTTAGCGGGGACAGAGACCCAGTACTTC
CASSLAGTETQYF
>few|TRBJ2-7|TRBV5-1|TRBD1
TGCGCCAGCAGCAGGACAGGCCAGACGTACGAGCAGTACTTC
CASSRTGQTYEQYF
>NA|TRBJ2-3|TRBV7-2|TRBD2
TGTGCCAGCAGCTTAAGGGCTAGCGGGATTACAGCAGATACGCAGTATTTT
CASSLRASGITADTQYF
>NA|TRBJ2-5|TRBV5-6|NA
TGTGCCAGCAGCTTGGGGGCGGCGGAGACCCAGTACTTC
CASSLGAAETQYF
>NA|TRBJ2-2|TRBV4-2|NA
TGTGCCAGCAGCCCTACAAATCAGGGGACCGGGGAGCTGTTTTTT
CASSPTNQGTGELFF
>NA|TRBJ2-6|TRBV28|TRBD1
TGTGCCAGCAGTTCGGGGACAGGGGATTTCAGTGGGGCCAACGTCCTGACTTTC
CASSSGTGDFSGANVLTF